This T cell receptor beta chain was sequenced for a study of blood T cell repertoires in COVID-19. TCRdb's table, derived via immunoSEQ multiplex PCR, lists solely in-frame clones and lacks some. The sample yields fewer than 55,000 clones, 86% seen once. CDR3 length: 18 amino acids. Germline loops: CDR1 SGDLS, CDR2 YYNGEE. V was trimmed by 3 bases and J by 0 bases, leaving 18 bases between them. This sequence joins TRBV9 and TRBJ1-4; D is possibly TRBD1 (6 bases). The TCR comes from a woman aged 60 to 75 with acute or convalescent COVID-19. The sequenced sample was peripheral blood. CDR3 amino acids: CASSAGHSLSATNEKLFF. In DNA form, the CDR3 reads TGTGCCAGCAGCGCGGGACATTCCCTTTCAGCAACTAATGAAAAACTGTTTTTT.